The 23 T cell receptor beta chains presented below share a single source sample, sequenced in a study of breast tumors, draining lymph nodes, adjacent tissues. Axillary draining lymph nodes of breast cancer patients supplied the node samples. Using its own MiXCR run on the multiplex PCR reads, TCRdb lists one record per CDR3 protein. The table includes under 85,000 distinct CDR3 sequences, roughly a fifth detected once. Sequenced: axillary lymph node tissue. Every receptor here comes from a female donor with breast cancer. Some clones in this sample may be carry-over from other donors' samples.

This clonotype was recorded at least ten times. The gene calls are TRBV15 and TRBJ2-5; 7 bases fit TRBD1. CDR1 is LNHNV, CDR2 YYDKDF, per germline (reference sequence). With 0 bases clipped from V and 2 bases from J, the junction kept 6 bases outside the gene matches. The CDR3 totals 16 residues. The CDR3 sequence: CATSRDMTGSQETQYF. In DNA form, the CDR3 reads TGTGCCACCAGCAGAGATATGACAGGGAGTCAAGAGACCCAGTACTTC.

This clonotype has at least ten counts. This chain joins TRBV7-3 and TRBJ2-1, with TRBD2 identical over 11 bases. V was clipped by 4 bases and J by 7 bases; unmatched bases: 6. This CDR3 region has 15 residues. Germline assignment: CDR1 SGHTA and CDR2 FQGTGA. The CDR3 DNA reads as TGTGCCAGCAGCTCTCTAGCGGGAGGCGGTAATGAGCAGTTCTTC. Translated, it gives CASSSLAGGGNEQFF.

V gene TRBV28 combines with J gene TRBJ1-4; D gene ambiguous. Looked up from germline, CDR1 is MDHEN and CDR2 is SYDVKM. The CDR3 length is 13 residues. V was cut by 6 bases and J by 8 bases, with 13 bases left in between. The DNA for the CDR3 is TGTGCCAGCAGCTTCCTTATGGGAGAAAAACTGTTTTTT. This codes for CASSFLMGEKLFF.

This clonotype was observed many times. The gene calls are TRBV19 and TRBJ1-2, with D possibly matching TRBD1 (5 bases). The V and J ends lost 3 bases and 4 bases respectively, with 12 bases between them. CDR1 is LNHDA and CDR2 is SQIVND in the germline V gene (reference sequence). This CDR3 spans 14 amino acids. The CDR3 loop reads CASSIIGGTYGYTF. CDR3 nucleotide sequence: TGTGCCAGTAGTATTATCGGGGGGACCTATGGCTACACCTTC.

This clonotype was picked up many times. The V and J genes are TRBV5-6 and TRBJ2-7; no clear D. Trimming took off 2 bases at V and 1 base at J, with 16 bases between the two ends. The CDR3 is 16 residues long. Germline lookup yields CDR1 SGHDT and CDR2 YYEEEE. CDR3 loop: CASSLMGSRESYEQYF. CDR3 nucleotides: TGTGCCAGCAGCTTAATGGGCAGTAGAGAGTCCTACGAGCAGTACTTC.

Many counts were recorded for this clonotype. V and J are TRBV4-2 and TRBJ2-3; the D is unclear. The germline V gene has CDR1 LGHNA and CDR2 YNFKEQ. The CDR3 extends over 14 amino acids. Deletions cut 1 base from V and 2 bases from J, with 7 bases between. The CDR3 region has the DNA TGTGCCAGCAGCCAAGTTGCCATCACAGATACGCAGTATTTT. It yields the protein CASSQVAITDTQYF.

Turning to this clonotype: A much larger clone is a single base away; this may be a read error. The chain recombines TRBV11-2 with TRBJ2-2; D may be TRBD1 or TRBD2 (5 bases each). The CDR3 has 16 amino acids. The germline V gene encodes CDR1 SGHAT and CDR2 FQNNGV. CDR3 sequence reads: CGSSLGDFWGIGELFF. The CDR3 nucleotides are TGTGGCAGCAGCTTAGGGGATTTTTGGGGGATCGGGGAGCTGTTTTTT.

This clonotype was seen at least ten times. V usage is TRBV20-1 and J usage is TRBJ2-5, with a possible D match to TRBD1 (6 bases). V lost 7 bases and J 11 bases, leaving 29 bases between the germline ends. The CDR3 spans 15 residues. Germline V gene lookup returns CDR1 DFQATT and CDR2 SNEGSKA (reference sequence). CDR3 sequence reads: CSVKRVRELGAPQYF. DNA of the CDR3: TGCAGTGTTAAACGGGTCCGGGAATTGGGGGCCCCACAGTACTTC.

This clonotype was counted many times. In DNA form, the CDR3 reads TGCGCCAGCAGACCCCGGGGTTTCTCCTACAATGAGCAGTTCTTC. This codes for CASRPRGFSYNEQFF. The chain is built from TRBV10-2 and TRBJ2-1; D is perhaps TRBD2 (5 bases). Germline CDR1 WSHSY, CDR2 SAAADI. The CDR3 spans 15 residues. Trimming removed 6 bases from V and 0 bases from J, with 12 bases in between.

This clonotype has ten or more counts. J is TRBJ2-5 and V is TRBV6-6; D remains ambiguous. This CDR3 is built from 13 residues. V dropped 5 bases and J dropped 4 bases, with 11 bases sitting between them. Germline V CDR1 and CDR2: MNHNY, SVGAGI (reference sequence). CDR3 in DNA: TGTGCCAGCAGTCTAGACTGGGGAGAGACCCAGTACTTC. Amino acids: CASSLDWGETQYF.

At least ten counts were recorded for this clonotype. This chain links TRBV6-6 with TRBJ1-2, with a weak D call TRBD1 (5 bases). Germline V gene lookup returns CDR1 MNHNY and CDR2 SVGAGI (reference sequence). The germline V and J ends were trimmed by 11 bases and 7 bases, with 14 bases remaining between them. CDR3 size: 11 residues. CDR3 protein: CAVYQGLGYTF. CDR3 coding DNA: TGTGCCGTCTATCAGGGTCTTGGCTACACCTTC.

In its sample, this clonotype was seen many times. This chain uses TRBV9 with TRBJ2-3; 7 positions agree with TRBD2. In germline, CDR1 is SGDLS, CDR2 YYNGEE. The V gene end was trimmed by 0 bases and the J gene end by 2 bases; junction bases not matched to a gene: 3. The CDR3 is made up of 15 amino acids. CDR3 region: CASSVGLAVTDTQYF. In DNA form, the CDR3 reads TGTGCCAGCAGCGTAGGGCTAGCGGTCACAGATACGCAGTATTTT.

This clonotype was detected only a few times. The CDR3 bases are TGTGCCAGCAGCTTCATCACTGAAGCTTTCTTT. As protein: CASSFITEAFF. The genes are TRBV7-9 and TRBJ1-1; no definite D call. Trimming removed 3 bases from V and 4 bases from J, with 3 bases in between. This CDR3 comprises 11 residues. Germline V CDR1 and CDR2: SEHNR, FQNEAQ (reference sequence).

A few counts support this clonotype. One end of the junction varies from germline; a read error may be responsible. CDR3 sequence reads: CASSFGETQCF. DNA for the CDR3: TGTGCCAGCAGTTTCGGGGAGACCCAGTGCTTC. The chain links TRBV12-3 or TRBV12-4 to TRBJ2-5; D perhaps matches TRBD2 (5 bases). The CDR3 is made up of 11 amino acids.

V is TRBV28 and J is TRBJ1-1; possible D gene TRBD1, 5 bases. From germline, CDR1 is MDHEN and CDR2 SYDVKM. Trimming left V 6 bases short and J 9 bases short, with 14 bases between. The CDR3 loop spans 12 amino acids. The CDR3 region has the DNA TGTGCCAGCAGCCCTGGGACGACTCAAGCTTTCTTT. Its translation: CASSPGTTQAFF. Full variable domain (remainder filled in from reference TRBV28 and TRBJ1-1): DVKVTQSSRYLVKRTGEKVFLECVQDMDHENMFWYRQDPGLGLRLIYFSYDVKMKEKGDIPEGYSVSREKKERFSLILESASTNQTSMYLCASSPGTTQAFFGQGTRLTVV.

This clonotype was recorded at least ten times. The gene calls are TRBV12-3 or TRBV12-4 and TRBJ2-3; D ambiguous. Trimming left V 0 bases short and J 2 bases short, with 9 bases between. The CDR3 spans 15 residues. The DNA for the CDR3 is TGTGCCAGCAGTTTAGCGCAAGTATCCACAGATACGCAGTATTTT. Its translation is CASSLAQVSTDTQYF.

This clonotype was seen ten or more times. The rearrangement uses TRBV7-2 and TRBJ2-7, with D possibly called TRBD1 or TRBD2 (6 bases each). Looked up from germline, CDR1 is SGHTA and CDR2 is FQGNSA. This CDR3 has 13 residues. Trimming pared 6 bases from V and 1 base from J, leaving 10 bases between. Here the CDR3 reads CASSRGLSYEQYF. CDR3 coding DNA: TGTGCCAGCAGTCGGGGGCTGTCCTACGAGCAGTACTTC. Drawing the rest from reference TRBV7-2 and TRBJ2-7, the complete variable domain is GAGVSQSPSNKVTEKGKDVELRCDPISGHTALYWYRQSLGQGLEFLIYFQGNSAPDKSGLPSDRFSAERTGGSVSTLTIQRTQQEDSAVYLCASSRGLSYEQYFGPGTRLTVT.

This clonotype appeared many times. This chain joins TRBV11-1 and TRBJ2-5; 15 nucleotides align to TRBD2. V was clipped by 5 bases and J by 5 bases; unmatched bases: 3. Germline lookup yields CDR1 SGHAT and CDR2 FQDESV (reference sequence). The CDR3 covers 15 residues. CDR3 in amino acids: CASSPGTSGRETQYF. Here the CDR3 DNA reads TGTGCCAGCAGCCCGGGGACTAGCGGGAGGGAGACCCAGTACTTC.

This clonotype has at least ten counts. The rearrangement uses TRBV4-3 and TRBJ2-7; TRBD2 aligns across 7 bases. The junction had 2 bases not matched to a gene; V was cut back by 4 bases and J by 2 bases. This CDR3 region has 13 residues. Germline CDR1 and CDR2: LGHNA and YSLEER. CDR3 bases: TGCGCCAGCAGCCGAGGACTAGCCTACGAGCAGTACTTC. It is translated as CASSRGLAYEQYF.

Comments on this clonotype: One junction end does not reproduce the germline sequence, and a read error may be involved. The V call is TRBV12-5, the J call TRBJ2-1; D ambiguous. The CDR3 consists of 12 residues. The germline gives CDR1 LGHNT, CDR2 FRNRAP. CDR3 loop: CASGLTYNEQLF. In DNA, the CDR3 is TGTGCTAGTGGCCTAACCTACAATGAGCAGCTCTTC.

In this sample, this clonotype turned up many times. The CDR3 is CASSQDKGTGRDEQYF. The CDR3 DNA reads TGCGCCAGCAGCCAAGATAAGGGGACAGGGAGAGACGAGCAGTACTTC. The rearrangement uses TRBV4-1 and TRBJ2-7, with 9 bases fitting TRBD1. CDR3 length: 16 residues. Losses at the gene ends were 0 bases for V and 5 bases for J; bases not matched to a gene: 8. From germline, CDR1 is MGHRA and CDR2 YSYEKL.

This clonotype was recorded many times. The V call is TRBV6-1, the J call TRBJ2-7; D unclear. V was clipped by 4 bases and J by 0 bases, with 7 bases between them. This CDR3 comprises 13 residues. CDR1 is MNHNS and CDR2 is SASEGT in the germline V gene. CDR3 sequence: CASSVPISYEQYF. As DNA, the CDR3 is TGTGCCAGCAGTGTACCGATCTCCTACGAGCAGTACTTC.

This clonotype has ten or more counts. This rearrangement joins TRBV6-5 to TRBJ2-2; the D gene is possibly TRBD2 (6 bases). This CDR3 contains 15 residues. Trimming removed 2 bases from V and 4 bases from J, with 11 bases in between. Germline V lookup: CDR1 MNHEY, CDR2 SVGAGI. The CDR3 nucleotides are TGTGCCAGCAGTTACGCGGGGCCGGGCACCGGGGAGCTGTTTTTT. Its translation is CASSYAGPGTGELFF.